The source of this TCR beta chain is a study of a mutant IDH1 vaccine in newly diagnosed glioma. Across the whole study: Visit V13 took place at week 47, and visit V12 happened at week 35.

The CDR3 consists of 16 residues. With V trimmed by 5 bases and J by 2 bases, 10 bases remained unmatched. CDR1 and CDR2 from the germline V gene are MDHEN and SYDVKM. Regarding the study as a whole: There seemed to be no relation between pseudoprogression and changes in top peripheral T cell clonotypes.

Comments on this clone: Its antigen remains unidentified.

The repertoire was sequenced with immunoSEQ multiplex PCR; TCRdb's copy has only in-frame clones and lacks some. The sample lists some 66,000 clones, 84% occurring once. Time point described: week 35, safety follow-up. In every dose of vaccine, 300 ug of mutant IDH1 20-mer peptide was given alongside topical imiquimod. The donor cohort comprised cases of new WHO grade 3 or 4 IDH1-mutant, ATRX-lost astrocytoma. The source material was PBMCs, sampled from a glioma patient whose treatment included an IDH1 peptide vaccine. The receptor was derived from a man aged 25 to 40 with glioma. The chain is built from TRBV28 and TRBJ2-3, with 7 bases fitting TRBD2. The CDR3 DNA sequence: TGTGCCAGCAGTCCCCGGCGGGGGATCATCACAGATACGCAGTATTTT. The encoded protein is CASSPRRGIITDTQYF.